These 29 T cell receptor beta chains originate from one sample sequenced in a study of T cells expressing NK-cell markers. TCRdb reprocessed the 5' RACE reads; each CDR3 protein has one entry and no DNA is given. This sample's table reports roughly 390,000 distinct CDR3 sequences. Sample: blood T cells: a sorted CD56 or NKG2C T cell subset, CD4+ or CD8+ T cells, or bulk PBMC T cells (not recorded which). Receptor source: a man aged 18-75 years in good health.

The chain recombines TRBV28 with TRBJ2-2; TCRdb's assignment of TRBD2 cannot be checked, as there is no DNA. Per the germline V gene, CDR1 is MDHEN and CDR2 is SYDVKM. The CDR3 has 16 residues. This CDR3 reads CASSFWRAVNTGELFF.

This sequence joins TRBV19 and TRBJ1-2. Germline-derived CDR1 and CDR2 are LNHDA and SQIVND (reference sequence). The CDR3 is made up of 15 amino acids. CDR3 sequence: CASSMSQVTLYGYTF.

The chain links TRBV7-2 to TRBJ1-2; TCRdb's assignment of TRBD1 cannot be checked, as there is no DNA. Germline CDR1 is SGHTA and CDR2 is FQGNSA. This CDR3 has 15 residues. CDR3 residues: CASSWDRNPNYGYTF.

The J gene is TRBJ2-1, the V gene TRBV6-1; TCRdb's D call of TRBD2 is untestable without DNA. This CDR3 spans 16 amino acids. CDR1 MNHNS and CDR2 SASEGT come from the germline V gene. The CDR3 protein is CATTPGHAILYNEQFF.

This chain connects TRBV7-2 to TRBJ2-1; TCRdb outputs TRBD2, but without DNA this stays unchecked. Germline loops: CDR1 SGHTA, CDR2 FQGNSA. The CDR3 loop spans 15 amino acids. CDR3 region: CASSFTSGGYNEQFF. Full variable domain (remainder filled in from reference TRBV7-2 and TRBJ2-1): GAGVSQSPSNKVTEKGKDVELRCDPISGHTALYWYRQSLGQGLEFLIYFQGNSAPDKSGLPSDRFSAERTGGSVSTLTIQRTQQEDSAVYLCASSFTSGGYNEQFFGPGTRLTVL.

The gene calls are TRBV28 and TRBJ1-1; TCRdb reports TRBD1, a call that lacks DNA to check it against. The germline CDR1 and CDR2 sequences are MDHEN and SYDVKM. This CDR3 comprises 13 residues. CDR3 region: CASRTQGVTEAFF.

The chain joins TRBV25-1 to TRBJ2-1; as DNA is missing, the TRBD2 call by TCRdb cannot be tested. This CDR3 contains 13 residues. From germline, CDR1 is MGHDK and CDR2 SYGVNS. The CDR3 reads CASSEVERGGRFF.

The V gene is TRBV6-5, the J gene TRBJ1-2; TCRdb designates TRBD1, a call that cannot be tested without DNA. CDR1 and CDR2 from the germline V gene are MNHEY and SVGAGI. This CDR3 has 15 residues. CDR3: CASSYSSTGHYGYTF.

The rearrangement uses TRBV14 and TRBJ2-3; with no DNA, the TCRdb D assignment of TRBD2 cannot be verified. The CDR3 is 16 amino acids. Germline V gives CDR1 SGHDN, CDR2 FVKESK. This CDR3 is CASSQHSGTPRVTQYF.

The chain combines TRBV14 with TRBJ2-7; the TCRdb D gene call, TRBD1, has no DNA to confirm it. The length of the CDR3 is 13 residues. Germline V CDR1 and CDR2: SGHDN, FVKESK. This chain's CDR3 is CASSQQTPLELYF.

The CDR3 protein is CATSSGTGTEKLFF. The chain combines TRBV7-7 with TRBJ1-4; TCRdb's D call, TRBD1, is unchecked because there is no DNA. This CDR3 has 14 residues. Germline V lookup: CDR1 SSHAT, CDR2 FNYEAQ (reference sequence).

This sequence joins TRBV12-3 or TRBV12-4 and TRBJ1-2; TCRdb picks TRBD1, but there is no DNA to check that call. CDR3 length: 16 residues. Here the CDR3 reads CASSPGTGIMNYGYTF.

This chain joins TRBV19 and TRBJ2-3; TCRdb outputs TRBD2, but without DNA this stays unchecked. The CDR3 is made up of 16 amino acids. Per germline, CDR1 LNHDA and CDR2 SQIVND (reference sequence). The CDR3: CASSIMASGGTGSQYF.

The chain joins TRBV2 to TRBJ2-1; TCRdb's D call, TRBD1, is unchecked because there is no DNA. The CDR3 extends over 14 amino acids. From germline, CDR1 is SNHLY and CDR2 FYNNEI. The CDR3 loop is CASRRGGAGNEQFF.

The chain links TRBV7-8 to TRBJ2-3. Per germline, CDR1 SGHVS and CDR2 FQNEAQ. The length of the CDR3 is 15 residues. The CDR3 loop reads CASSPQTTSTDTQYF.

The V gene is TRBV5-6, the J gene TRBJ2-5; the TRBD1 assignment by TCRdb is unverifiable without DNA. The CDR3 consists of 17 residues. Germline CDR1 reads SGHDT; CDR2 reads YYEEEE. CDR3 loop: CASSPGLTGHFQETQYF.

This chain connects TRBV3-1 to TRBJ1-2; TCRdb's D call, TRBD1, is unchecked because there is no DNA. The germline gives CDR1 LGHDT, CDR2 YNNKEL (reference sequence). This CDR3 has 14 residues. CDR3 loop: CASSQDLAPGGYTF.

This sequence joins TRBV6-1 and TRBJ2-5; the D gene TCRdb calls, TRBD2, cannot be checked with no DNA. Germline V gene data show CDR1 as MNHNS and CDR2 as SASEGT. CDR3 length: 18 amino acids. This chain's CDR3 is CASRARTSGVWLRETQYF.

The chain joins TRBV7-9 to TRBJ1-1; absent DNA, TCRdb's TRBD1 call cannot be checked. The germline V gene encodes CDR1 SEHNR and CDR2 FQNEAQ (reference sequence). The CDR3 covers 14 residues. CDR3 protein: CASSSWTDPAEAFF.

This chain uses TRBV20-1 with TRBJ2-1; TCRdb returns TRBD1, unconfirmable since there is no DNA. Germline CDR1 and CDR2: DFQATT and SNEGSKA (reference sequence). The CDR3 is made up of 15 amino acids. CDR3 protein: CSASRTGGTNNEQFF.

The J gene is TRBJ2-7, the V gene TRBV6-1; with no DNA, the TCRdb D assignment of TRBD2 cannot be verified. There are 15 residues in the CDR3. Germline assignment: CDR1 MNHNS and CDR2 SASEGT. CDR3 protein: CASSELMGRIYEQYF.

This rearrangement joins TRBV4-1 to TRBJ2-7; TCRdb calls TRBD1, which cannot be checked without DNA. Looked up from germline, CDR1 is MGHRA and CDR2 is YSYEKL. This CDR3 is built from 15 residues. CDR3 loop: CASSPGAGKSYEQYF.

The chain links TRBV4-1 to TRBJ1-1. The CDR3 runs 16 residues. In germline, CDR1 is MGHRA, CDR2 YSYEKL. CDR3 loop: CASSQGDLGRNTEAFF.

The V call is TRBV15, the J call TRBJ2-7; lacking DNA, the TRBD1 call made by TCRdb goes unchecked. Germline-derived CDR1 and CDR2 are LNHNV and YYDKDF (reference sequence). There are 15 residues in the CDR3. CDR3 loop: CATSRAGTGGKEQYF.

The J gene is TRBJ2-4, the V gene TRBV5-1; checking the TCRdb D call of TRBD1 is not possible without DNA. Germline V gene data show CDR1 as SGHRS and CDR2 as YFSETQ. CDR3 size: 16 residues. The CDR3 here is CASSLEPGQGKNIQYF.

The CDR3 reads CASSRDRDDSPLHF. This rearrangement joins TRBV12-3 or TRBV12-4 to TRBJ1-6; TCRdb's D call, TRBD1, is unchecked because there is no DNA. The CDR3 extends over 14 amino acids.

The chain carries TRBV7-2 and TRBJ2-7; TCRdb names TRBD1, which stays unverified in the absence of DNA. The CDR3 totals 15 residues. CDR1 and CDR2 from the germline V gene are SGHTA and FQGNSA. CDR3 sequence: CASSLGGQPAYEQYF.

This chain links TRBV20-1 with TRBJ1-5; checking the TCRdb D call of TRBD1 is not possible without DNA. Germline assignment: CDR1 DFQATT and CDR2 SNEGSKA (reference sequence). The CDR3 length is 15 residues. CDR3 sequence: CSASPTGPTNQPQHF.

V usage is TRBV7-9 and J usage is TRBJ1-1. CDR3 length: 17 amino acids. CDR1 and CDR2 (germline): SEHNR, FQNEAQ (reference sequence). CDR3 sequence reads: CASSFNEPSLGNTEAFF.